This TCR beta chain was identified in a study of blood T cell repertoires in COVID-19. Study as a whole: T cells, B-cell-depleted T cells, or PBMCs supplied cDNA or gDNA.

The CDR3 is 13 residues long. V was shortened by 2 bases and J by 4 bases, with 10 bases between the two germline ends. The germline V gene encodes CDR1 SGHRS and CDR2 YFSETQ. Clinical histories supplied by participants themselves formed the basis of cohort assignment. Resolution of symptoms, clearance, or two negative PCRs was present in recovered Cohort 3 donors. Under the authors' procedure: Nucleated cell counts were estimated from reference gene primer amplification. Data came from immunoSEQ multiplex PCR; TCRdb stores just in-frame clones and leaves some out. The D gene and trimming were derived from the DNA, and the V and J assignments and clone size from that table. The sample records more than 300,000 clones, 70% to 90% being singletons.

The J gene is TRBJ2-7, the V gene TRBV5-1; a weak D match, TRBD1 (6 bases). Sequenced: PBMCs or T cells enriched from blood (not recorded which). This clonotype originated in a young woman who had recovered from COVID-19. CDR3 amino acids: CASSFTGTYEQYF. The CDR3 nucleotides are TGCGCCAGCAGCTTTACAGGGACGTACGAGCAGTACTTC. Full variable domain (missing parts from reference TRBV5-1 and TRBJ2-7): KAGVTQTPRYLIKTRGQQVTLSCSPISGHRSVSWYQQTPGQGLQFLFEYFSETQRNKGNFPGRFSGRQFSNSRSEMNVSTLELGDSALYLCASSFTGTYEQYFGPGTRLTVT.